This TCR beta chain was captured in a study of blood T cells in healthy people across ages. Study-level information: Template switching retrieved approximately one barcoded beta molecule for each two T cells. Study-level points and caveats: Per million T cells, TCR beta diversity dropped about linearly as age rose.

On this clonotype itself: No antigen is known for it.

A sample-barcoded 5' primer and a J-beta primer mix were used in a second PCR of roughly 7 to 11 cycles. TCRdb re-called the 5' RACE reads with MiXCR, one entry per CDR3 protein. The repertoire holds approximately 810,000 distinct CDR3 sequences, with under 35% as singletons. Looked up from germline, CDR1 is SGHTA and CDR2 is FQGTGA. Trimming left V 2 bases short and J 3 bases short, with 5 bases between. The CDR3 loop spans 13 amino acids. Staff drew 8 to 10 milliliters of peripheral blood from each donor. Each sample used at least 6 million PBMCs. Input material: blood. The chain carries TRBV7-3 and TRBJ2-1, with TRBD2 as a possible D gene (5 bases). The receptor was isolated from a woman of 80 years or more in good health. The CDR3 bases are TGTGCCAGCAGCTTAGACTACTACAATGAGCAGTTCTTC. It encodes CASSLDYYNEQFF.